This TCR beta chain was captured in a study of blood T cells in healthy people across ages. Study results and limitations: Fewer expanded clones and more diversity marked long-lived versus aged donors. The study could not conclusively compare naive and antigen-experienced cells, given its unsorted PBMCs.

A note on this clonotype: As yet, its antigen is unknown.

There were healthy Caucasian individuals from Russia, aged roughly 6 to 90, serving as donors. The CDR3 is 15 amino acids. Germline CDR1 is MDHEN and CDR2 is SYDVKM. V was trimmed by 6 bases and J by 2 bases, leaving 17 bases between them. Together with a sample-barcoded 5' primer, a J-beta primer mix was included in a second PCR lasting about 7 to 11 cycles. A tag from a template-switch adaptor with 12 random nucleotides marked each cDNA molecule. TCRdb redid the calling of the 5' RACE reads with MiXCR, one entry per CDR3 protein. The data contain 1.4 million or so distinct CDR3 sequences, approximately 43% of them singletons.

This sequence was found in a woman under 30 in good health. Sequencing was done on a sample of blood. The chain links TRBV28 to TRBJ2-7; a possible D gene is TRBD1 (6 bases). The CDR3 region has the DNA TGTGCCAGCAGGCCTCCGGGACACAACCCCTACGAGCAGTACTTC. Protein product: CASRPPGHNPYEQYF.